This T cell receptor beta chain was recovered during a study of shared clonotypes between healthy human individuals. Looking at the study overall: Each donor had three CD4 naive, three CD4 memory, two CD8 naive and one CD8 memory plate.

The CDR3 is 14 residues long. CDR1 LGHNT and CDR2 FRNRAP come from the germline V gene. Trimming took off 3 bases at V and 0 bases at J, with 6 bases between the two ends. At the deep level, the assay was run. Each cell subset's genomic DNA was divided evenly among several immunoSEQ plates. Repertoires were generated with immunoSEQ multiplex PCR, while TCRdb's copy carries only in-frame clones and drops some. The table lists just over 2,000,000 clones, roughly 94% of them singletons. This rearrangement joins TRBV12-5 to TRBJ2-4, with D tentatively TRBD2 (5 bases). The source is a young man in good health. The sample comprised naive CD4+ T cells sorted from blood. The subset denotes: CD45RA+ positively selected. In DNA, the CDR3 is TGTGCTAGTGGTTTCGGACTAGCCAAAAACATTCAGTACTTC. Translation gives CASGFGLAKNIQYF. The full variable domain, its missing parts supplied by reference TRBV12-5 and TRBJ2-4, is DARVTQTPRHKVTEMGQEVTMRCQPILGHNTVFWYRQTMMQGLELLAYFRNRAPLDDSGMPKDRFSAEMPDATLATLKIQPSEPRDSAVYFCASGFGLAKNIQYFGAGTRLSVL.